The sequence of this T cell receptor (beta chain) was determined in a study of T cell repertoires in cytomegalovirus infection. Study-wide context: An indication of both CMV infection and matching HLA type came from public TCR beta signatures. Broader study findings: CMV-specific TCR beta clonotypes restricted by HLA-C were the ones dominating the ex vivo response. Cumulated frequencies of public TCR beta families served to identify carriers of CMV plus the relevant HLA.

The V and J ends lost 2 bases and 5 bases respectively, with 16 bases between them. The CDR3 has 15 amino acids. CDR1 and CDR2 (germline): MNHEY, SMNVEV (reference sequence). TCRdb fed the reads into MiXCR, producing one record per CDR3 protein. The sample records a few hundred thousand distinct CDR3 sequences, around 9.5% being singletons. This clonotype was picked up a small number of times. The antigen is undetermined. This TCR derives from a human donor in good health (CMV status not recorded). Some clones in this sample may be carry-over from other donors' samples. V and J are TRBV27 and TRBJ2-7; possibly TRBD2 for D (5 bases). Sequencing input: PBMCs. In nucleotides, the CDR3 is TGTGCCAGCAGTTTAAGAGTCGGGGTAGTCCACGAGCAGTACTTC. Amino acid sequence: CASSLRVGVVHEQYF.